This T cell receptor (beta chain) originates from a study of T cell responses to AZD1222 COVID-19 vaccine. Study-wide results and limits: The donor cohort was predominantly white British with a female majority, and clonal diversity may have been underestimated. Just a handful of people given AZD1222 tested seropositive at baseline.

Germline CDR1 SNHLY, CDR2 FYNNEI. This CDR3 has 14 residues. Method: immunoSEQ multiplex PCR; TCRdb's copy keeps in-frame clones and lacks some. The sample contains around 110,000 clones, around 91% of which appear only once. As for this clone: The antigen remains undetermined.

The sequencing used peripheral blood, collected on day 0 of AZD1222 vaccination. This receptor was identified in an adult in good health. This rearrangement joins TRBV2 to TRBJ2-3, with D perhaps matching TRBD2 (6 bases). The chain's CDR3 is CVWSGEAWTDTQYF. The CDR3 DNA reads as TGTGTCTGGTCTGGGGAGGCTTGGACAGATACGCAGTATTTT.